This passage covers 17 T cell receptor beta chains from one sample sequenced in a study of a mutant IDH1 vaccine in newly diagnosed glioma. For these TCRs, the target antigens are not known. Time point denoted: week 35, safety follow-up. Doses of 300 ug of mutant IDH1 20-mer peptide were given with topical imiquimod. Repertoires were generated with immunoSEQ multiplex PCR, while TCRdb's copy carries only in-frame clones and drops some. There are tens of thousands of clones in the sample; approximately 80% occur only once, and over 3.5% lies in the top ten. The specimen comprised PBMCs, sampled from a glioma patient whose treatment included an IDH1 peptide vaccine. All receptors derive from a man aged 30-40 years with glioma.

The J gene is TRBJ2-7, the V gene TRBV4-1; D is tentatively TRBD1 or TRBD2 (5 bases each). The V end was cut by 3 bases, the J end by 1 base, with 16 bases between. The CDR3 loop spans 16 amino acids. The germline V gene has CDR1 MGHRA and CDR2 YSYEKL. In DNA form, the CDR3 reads TGCGCCAGCAGCCAGATTGCCGGGACGCTTTCCTACGAGCAGTACTTC. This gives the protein CASSQIAGTLSYEQYF.

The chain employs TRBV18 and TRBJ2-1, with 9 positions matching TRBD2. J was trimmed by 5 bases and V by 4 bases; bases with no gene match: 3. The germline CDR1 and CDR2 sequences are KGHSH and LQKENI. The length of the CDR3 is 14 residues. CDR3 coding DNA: TGTGCCAGCTCACTTAGCGGGGGCGACAATGAGCAGTTCTTC. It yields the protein CASSLSGGDNEQFF.

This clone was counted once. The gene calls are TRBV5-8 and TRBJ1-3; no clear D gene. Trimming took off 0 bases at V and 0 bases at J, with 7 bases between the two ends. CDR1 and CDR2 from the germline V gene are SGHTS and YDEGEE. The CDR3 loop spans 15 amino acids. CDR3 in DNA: TGTGCCAGCAGCTTGGGGCTTTACTCTGGAAACACCATATATTTT. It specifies CASSLGLYSGNTIYF.

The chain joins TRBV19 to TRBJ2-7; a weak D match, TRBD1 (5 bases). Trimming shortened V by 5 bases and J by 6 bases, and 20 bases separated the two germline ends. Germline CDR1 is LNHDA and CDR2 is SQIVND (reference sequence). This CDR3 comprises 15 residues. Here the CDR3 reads CASSLGHSPAVEQYF. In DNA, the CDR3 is TGTGCCAGTAGTCTTGGACACTCCCCTGCTGTCGAGCAGTACTTC.

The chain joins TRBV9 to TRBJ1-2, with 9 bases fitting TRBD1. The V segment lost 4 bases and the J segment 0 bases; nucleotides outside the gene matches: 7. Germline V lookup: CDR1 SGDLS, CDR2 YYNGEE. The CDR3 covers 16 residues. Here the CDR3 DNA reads TGTGCCAGCAGCACCGACGACAGGGGGGCTAACTATGGCTACACCTTC. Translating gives CASSTDDRGANYGYTF.

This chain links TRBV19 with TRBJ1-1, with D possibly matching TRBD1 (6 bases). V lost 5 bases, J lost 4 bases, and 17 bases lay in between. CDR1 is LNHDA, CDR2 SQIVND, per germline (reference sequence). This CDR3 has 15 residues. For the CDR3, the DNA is TGTGCCAGTAGTTTCGGGACACCGAGGGGCACTGAAGCTTTCTTT. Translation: CASSFGTPRGTEAFF.

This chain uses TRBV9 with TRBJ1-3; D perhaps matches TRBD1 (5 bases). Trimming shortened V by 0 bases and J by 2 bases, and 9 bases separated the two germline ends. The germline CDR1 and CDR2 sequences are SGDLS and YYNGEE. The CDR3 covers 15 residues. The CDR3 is CASSVATGAGNTIYF. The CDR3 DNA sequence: TGTGCCAGCAGCGTAGCTACGGGGGCTGGAAACACCATATATTTT. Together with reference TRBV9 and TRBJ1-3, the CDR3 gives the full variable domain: DSGVTQTPKHLITATGQRVTLRCSPRSGDLSVYWYQQSLDQGLQFLIQYYNGEERAKGNILERFSAQQFPDLHSELNLSSLELGDSALYFCASSVATGAGNTIYFGEGSWLTVV.

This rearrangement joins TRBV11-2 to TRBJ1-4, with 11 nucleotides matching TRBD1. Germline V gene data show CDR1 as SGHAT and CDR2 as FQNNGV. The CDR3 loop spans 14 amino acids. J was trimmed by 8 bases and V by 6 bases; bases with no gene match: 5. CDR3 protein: CASRGGQGGEKLFF. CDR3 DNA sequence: TGTGCCAGCAGAGGGGGACAGGGGGGCGAAAAACTGTTTTTT.

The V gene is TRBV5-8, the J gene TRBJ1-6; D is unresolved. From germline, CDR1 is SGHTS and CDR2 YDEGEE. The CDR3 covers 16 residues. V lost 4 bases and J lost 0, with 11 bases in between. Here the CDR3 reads CASSPLGSSYNSPLHF. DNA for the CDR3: TGTGCCAGCAGCCCCTTGGGGAGCTCCTATAATTCACCCCTCCACTTT. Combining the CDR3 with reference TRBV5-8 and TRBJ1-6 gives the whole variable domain EAGVTQSPTHLIKTRGQQATLRCSPISGHTSVYWYQQALGLGLQFLLWYDEGEERNRGNFPPRFSGRQFPNYSSELNVNALELEDSALYLCASSPLGSSYNSPLHFGNGTRLTVT.

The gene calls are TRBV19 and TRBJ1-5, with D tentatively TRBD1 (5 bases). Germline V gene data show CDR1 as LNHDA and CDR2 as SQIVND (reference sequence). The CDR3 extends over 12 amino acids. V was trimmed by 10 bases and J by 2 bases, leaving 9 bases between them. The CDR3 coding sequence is TGTGCCACGTGGGGCGGCAATCAGCCCCAGCATTTT. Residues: CATWGGNQPQHF.

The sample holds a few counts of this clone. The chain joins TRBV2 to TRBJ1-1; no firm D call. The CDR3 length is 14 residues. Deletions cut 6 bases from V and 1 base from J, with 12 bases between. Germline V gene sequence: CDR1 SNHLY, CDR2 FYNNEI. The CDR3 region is CASSLQNQNTEAFF. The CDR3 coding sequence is TGTGCCAGCAGCTTACAGAACCAGAACACTGAAGCTTTCTTT.

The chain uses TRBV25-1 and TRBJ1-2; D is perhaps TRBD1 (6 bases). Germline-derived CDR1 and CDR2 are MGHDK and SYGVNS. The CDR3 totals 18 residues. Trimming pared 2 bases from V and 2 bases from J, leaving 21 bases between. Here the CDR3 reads CASSEIGRSGALNYGYTF. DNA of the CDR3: TGTGCCAGCAGTGAAATAGGACGCTCAGGGGCCCTCAACTATGGCTACACCTTC.

The CDR3 bases are TGTGCCAGCAGTTACGGGCAGAGCAAGCAGTTCTTC. Its protein product is CASSYGQSKQFF. The chain carries TRBV6-5 and TRBJ2-1; no clear D. The CDR3 has 12 residues. Germline CDR1 and CDR2: MNHEY and SVGAGI. Trimming left V 2 bases short and J 11 bases short, with 10 bases between.

The CDR3 coding sequence is TGTGCCACCAGCAGAGATTTGGAGGGGAGGGCTGAAGCTTTCTTT. Amino acid sequence: CATSRDLEGRAEAFF. The rearrangement joins TRBV15 to TRBJ1-1; D is possibly TRBD1 (5 bases). Deletions cut 0 bases from V and 6 bases from J, with 14 bases between. There are 15 residues in the CDR3. Per the germline V gene, CDR1 is LNHNV and CDR2 is YYDKDF (reference sequence).

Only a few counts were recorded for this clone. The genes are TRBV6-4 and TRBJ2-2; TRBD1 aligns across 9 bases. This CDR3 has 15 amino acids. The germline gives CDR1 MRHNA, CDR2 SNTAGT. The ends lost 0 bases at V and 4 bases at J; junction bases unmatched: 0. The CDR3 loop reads CASSDSTGGTGELFF. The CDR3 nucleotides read TGTGCCAGCAGTGACTCGACAGGGGGCACCGGGGAGCTGTTTTTT.

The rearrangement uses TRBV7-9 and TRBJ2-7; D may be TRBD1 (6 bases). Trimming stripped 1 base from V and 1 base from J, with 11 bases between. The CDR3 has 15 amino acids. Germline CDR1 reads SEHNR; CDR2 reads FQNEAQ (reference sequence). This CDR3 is CASSLGGDKSYEQYF. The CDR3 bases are TGTGCCAGCAGCTTAGGTGGGGACAAGTCCTACGAGCAGTACTTC.

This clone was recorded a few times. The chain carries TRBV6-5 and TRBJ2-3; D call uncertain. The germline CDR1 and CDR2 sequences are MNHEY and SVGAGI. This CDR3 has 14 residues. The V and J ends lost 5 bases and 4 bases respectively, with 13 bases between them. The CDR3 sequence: CASSRSLFADTQYF. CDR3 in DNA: TGTGCCAGCAGTCGCTCTCTCTTTGCAGATACGCAGTATTTT.